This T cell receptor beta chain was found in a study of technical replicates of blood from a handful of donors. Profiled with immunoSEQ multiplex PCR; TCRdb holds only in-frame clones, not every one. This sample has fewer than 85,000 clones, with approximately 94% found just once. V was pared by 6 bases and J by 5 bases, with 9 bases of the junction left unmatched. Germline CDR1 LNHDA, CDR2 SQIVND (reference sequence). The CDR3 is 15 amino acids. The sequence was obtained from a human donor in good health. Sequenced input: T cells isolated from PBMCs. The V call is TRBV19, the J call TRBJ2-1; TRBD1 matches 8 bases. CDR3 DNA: TGTGCCAGTAGAGCCCGGACAGGGCGGGACAATGAGCAGTTCTTC. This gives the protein CASRARTGRDNEQFF.